The sequence of this T cell receptor beta chain was determined in a study of T cells in Graves' hyperthyroidism and ophthalmopathy. RNA transcripts yielded amplified TCR beta CDR3 regions. First-round RT-PCR with HTBI primers amplified the TCR CDR3 region. TCRdb processed the multiplex PCR reads anew with MiXCR; each CDR3 protein has one entry. The data show some 800,000 distinct CDR3 sequences, with over 35% seen just once and 8.9% held by the top ten. The CDR3 consists of 14 residues. Germline V CDR1 and CDR2: SNHLY, FYNNEI. Deletions cut 5 bases from V and 8 bases from J, with 13 bases between. Disease duration under 2 months; hyperthyroidism patients were aged 18 to 65. On the basis of clinical symptoms, serum thyroxine and TRAb, thyroid ultrasound and orbital computed tomography, diagnoses were made.

The chain links TRBV2 to TRBJ1-6; D not certain. This TCR was sampled from a man aged 18-30 years with Graves' hyperthyroidism. Material: blood. The CDR3 protein is CASSFGLRDSPLHF. In DNA form, the CDR3 reads TGTGCCAGCAGTTTCGGGCTGCGCGATTCACCCCTCCACTTT.